This section outlines one T cell receptor (beta chain) sequence together with its context. The antigen is undetermined. The source of the sample is a study of identical twins. CDR1 is MDHEN and CDR2 is SYDVKM in the germline V gene. This CDR3 contains 15 residues. The V and J ends lost 6 bases and 7 bases respectively, with 16 bases between them. Study-wide points: Less excess twin sharing appeared in beta out-of-frame sequences. Models, which agreed with sharing between unrelated individuals, nonetheless underestimated the out-of-frame TCR alpha sharing seen in monozygotic twins. Twin-shared out-of-frame alpha sequences showed excess low generation probability.

MiXCR, run by TCRdb on the 5' RACE reads, gives a single entry per CDR3 protein. The sample holds more than 250,000 distinct CDR3 sequences, about 8.3% seen once. In addition, the sample was reused for a study of yellow fever vaccine responses in identical twins.

The sequenced material came from memory (CD45RO+) T cells sorted from blood. The chain links TRBV28 to TRBJ1-6, with no clear D. The sequence came from a woman aged 18-29 years in good health. For the CDR3, the DNA is TGTGCCAGCAGCCGAATTACAATTGGGAATTCACCCCTCCACTTT. Translation: CASSRITIGNSPLHF.